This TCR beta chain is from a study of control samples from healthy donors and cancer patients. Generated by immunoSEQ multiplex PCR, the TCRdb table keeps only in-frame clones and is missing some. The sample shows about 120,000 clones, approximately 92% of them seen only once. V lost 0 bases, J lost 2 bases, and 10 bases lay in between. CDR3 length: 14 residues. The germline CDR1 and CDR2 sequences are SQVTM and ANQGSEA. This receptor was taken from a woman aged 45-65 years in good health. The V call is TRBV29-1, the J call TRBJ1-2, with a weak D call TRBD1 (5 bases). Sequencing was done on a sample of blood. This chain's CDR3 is CSVEDLGANYGYTF. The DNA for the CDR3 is TGCAGCGTTGAAGATCTAGGGGCGAACTATGGCTACACCTTC.